This T cell receptor beta chain is drawn from a study of blood T cell repertoires in COVID-19 (dated by TCRdb to about 2020). Broadly, across the study: The collaborator samples originated in the United States, Italy and Spain and spanned the acute and convalescent phases of COVID-19. Samples came from the ongoing ImmuneRACE study (first 160 participants) plus 1,254 subjects from 6 global collaborators. The prospective study material was composed of cDNA or gDNA derived from T cells, B-cell-depleted T cells, or PBMCs. Where available, HLA class I and class II types were obtained from metadata supplied by the sample provider rather than from assay-based typing. The dataset comprised deeply sampled blood TCRbeta repertoires from subjects exposed to, actively infected with, or recovered from COVID-19. The repertoires were released in a freely available public database intended as a resource for research on the immune response to SARS-CoV-2. Nearly every sample came with metadata listing a de-identified subject ID, COVID-19 status, age in years and sex. General study outcomes and caveats: The quantity of clinical and demographic metadata differed by source and by participant and was supplied without curation.

Looking up the germline V gene yields CDR1 SGHTA and CDR2 FQGTGA. The CDR3 sequence holds 14 residues, the cysteine and phenylalanine included. Kept here is only the CDR3 DNA, which spans 42 bases and is read in frame from base 1. Germline trimming amounts to 4 bases on V and 7 bases on J, with 6 as the count of junction bases outside the gene matches. As concerns this clone: Its antigen remains undetermined. No base-level quality is on record; no much larger clone is a single base apart.

TCRbeta CDR3 regions were amplified from genomic DNA by means of the immunoSEQ Assay, a bias-controlled multiplex PCR. Regarding the original processing steps: The number of nucleated cells in each sample was estimated by amplification of reference gene primers within the assay. To quantify the absolute abundance of each unique TCRbeta CDR3 rearrangement, sequence reads were collapsed and filtered. For each sample, productive Simpson clonality was calculated by taking the square root of Simpson's diversity index across productive rearrangements. TCRdb took over this immuneACCESS table, retaining in-frame rearrangements with V and J assigned. Such tables are incomplete; in checked studies, under half of the missing clones stem from an unresolved V gene, and the remainder is unexplained. The V and J calls and clone size were taken over from that table, and D and trimming were inferred from the DNA. Here the sample has about 270,000 clones; roughly 86% occur a single time. Approximately 9.7% of the sample lies in the top ten.

Each collaborating institution followed its own protocols to collect whole blood in K2EDTA tubes. Collaborator samples were shipped for TCRbeta analysis as frozen whole blood, isolated PBMCs, or DNA extracted from either sample type. Sequencing input: peripheral blood. This chain is built from TRBV7-3 and TRBJ1-2; 10 middle bases align to TRBD1. The clonotype was recovered from a man aged 40-49 years with active or convalescent COVID-19. In nucleotides, the sequence is TGTGCCAGCAGCTCCGGACAGGGGGTGGGTGGCTACACCTTC. Its coded protein is CASSSGQGVGGYTF.